The next 13 T cell receptor beta chains were all read from a single sample in a study of blood T cell repertoires in COVID-19. Produced via immunoSEQ multiplex PCR; TCRdb's table is partial and in-frame only. The data contain roughly 88,000 clones, 75% to 95% of them singletons. The source material was peripheral blood. The source is a woman in her fifties or sixties in a cohort sampled during active COVID-19.

This clone was seen a few times. The CDR3 DNA reads as TGTGCCAGCAGCTCGGGACAGTACACCGGGGAGCTGTTTTTT. Amino acid sequence: CASSSGQYTGELFF. This chain joins TRBV2 and TRBJ2-2, with TRBD1 identical over 7 bases. Looked up from germline, CDR1 is SNHLY and CDR2 is FYNNEI. This CDR3 has 14 amino acids. With 6 bases clipped from V and 3 bases from J, the junction kept 4 bases outside the gene matches.

V usage is TRBV7-9 and J usage is TRBJ2-1; 7 bases map to TRBD2. Germline V gives CDR1 SEHNR, CDR2 FQNEAQ (reference sequence). This CDR3 is 16 amino acids long. The V gene end was trimmed by 5 bases and the J gene end by 2 bases; junction bases not matched to a gene: 9. As DNA, the CDR3 is TGTGCCAGCAGCCCCGTAGCGGGTCTAGCCTACAATGAGCAGTTCTTC. As protein: CASSPVAGLAYNEQFF.

The chain uses TRBV10-3 and TRBJ2-2; tentative D call: TRBD2 (5 bases). The V gene's germline CDR1 is ENHRY and CDR2 SYGVKD. V was trimmed by 2 bases and J by 6 bases, leaving 13 bases between them. The CDR3 loop spans 15 amino acids. CDR3 in amino acids: CAISEPLRGAGELFF. In DNA form, the CDR3 reads TGTGCCATCAGTGAGCCTCTCCGGGGTGCCGGGGAGCTGTTTTTT.

This chain uses TRBV6-1 with TRBJ2-3, with 10 bases matching TRBD1. J lost 1 base, V lost 3 bases, and 13 bases had no gene match. The germline V gene encodes CDR1 MNHNS and CDR2 SASEGT. The CDR3 has 19 amino acids. The CDR3 reads CASSDLSVGQGGGTDTQYF. CDR3 coding DNA: TGTGCCAGCAGTGATTTGTCGGTCGGACAGGGGGGCGGCACAGATACGCAGTATTTT.

This chain connects TRBV18 to TRBJ2-3; 8 bases match TRBD1. The CDR3 runs to 15 residues. Trimming removed 0 bases from V and 1 base from J; junction bases left unmatched: 0. CDR1 and CDR2 (germline): KGHSH, LQKENI. The CDR3 is CASSPPTGGTDTQYF. Here the CDR3 DNA reads TGTGCCAGCTCACCACCGACAGGGGGCACAGATACGCAGTATTTT.

This clone was picked up one time. The rearrangement uses TRBV2 and TRBJ2-1; 7 nucleotides align to TRBD2. The CDR3 contains 12 residues. After removal of 8 bases from V and 8 bases from J, the junction contained 6 bases not matched to a gene. Per germline, CDR1 SNHLY and CDR2 FYNNEI. CDR3 amino acids: CASGRGGDEQFF. The CDR3 DNA reads as TGTGCCAGCGGAAGGGGAGGGGATGAGCAGTTCTTC.

V is TRBV27 and J is TRBJ2-3; D is possibly TRBD2 (5 bases). Germline V gives CDR1 MNHEY, CDR2 SMNVEV (reference sequence). The V and J ends lost 8 bases and 6 bases respectively, with 15 bases between them. This CDR3 contains 13 residues. The chain's CDR3 is CASAKKREDTQYF. The DNA for the CDR3 is TGTGCCAGCGCAAAAAAAAGGGAGGATACGCAGTATTTT.

This clone was detected only once. In the same sample, other DNA sequences code for this CDR3. The chain is built from TRBV18 and TRBJ2-5; no clear D gene. V was clipped by 4 bases and J by 2 bases, with 2 bases between them. This CDR3 region has 11 residues. Germline V gene lookup returns CDR1 KGHSH and CDR2 LQKENI. This chain's CDR3 is CASSLQETQYF. CDR3 sequence (DNA): TGTGCCAGCTCACTACAAGAGACCCAGTACTTC.

The chain combines TRBV5-1 with TRBJ2-3; 7 bases are shared with TRBD1. CDR3 length: 16 residues. The germline V gene has CDR1 SGHRS and CDR2 YFSETQ. After removal of 0 bases from V and 0 bases from J, the junction contained 4 bases not matched to a gene. CDR3 protein: CASSLEGGGSTDTQYF. The CDR3, as DNA: TGCGCCAGCAGCTTGGAAGGGGGCGGAAGCACAGATACGCAGTATTTT.

The chain is built from TRBV28 and TRBJ1-4; D may be TRBD1 (6 bases). V lost 6 bases and J 8 bases, leaving 19 bases between the germline ends. The CDR3 is 15 residues long. CDR1 and CDR2 from the germline V gene are MDHEN and SYDVKM. The chain's CDR3 is CASSRWGQGIEKLFF. In nucleotides, the CDR3 is TGTGCCAGCAGCCGATGGGGGCAGGGAATAGAAAAACTGTTTTTT.

This chain connects TRBV7-3 to TRBJ1-1; 7 bases map to TRBD1. Trimming took 5 bases from V and 4 from J; bases not matched to a gene: 4. The CDR3 consists of 13 residues. CDR1 and CDR2 (germline): SGHTA, FQGTGA. In DNA form, the CDR3 reads TGTGCCAGCAGCGGGACAGTGAGCACTGAAGCTTTCTTT. Translated: CASSGTVSTEAFF.

The CDR3 nucleotides read TGTGCCAGCAGCTTGCAGACAGGGGCTGATGAAAAACTGTTTTTT. This sequence encodes CASSLQTGADEKLFF. This chain uses TRBV5-4 with TRBJ1-4, with 8 positions matching TRBD1. This CDR3 contains 15 residues. Trimming removed 1 base from V and 6 bases from J; junction bases left unmatched: 5. In germline, CDR1 is SGHNT, CDR2 YYREEE (reference sequence).

J is TRBJ2-7 and V is TRBV7-8, with 10 bases lining up with TRBD1. Germline V CDR1 and CDR2: SGHVS, FQNEAQ. V lost 6 bases and J lost 2; bases outside the gene matches: 7. The CDR3 sequence is 15 residues long. The CDR3 DNA sequence: TGTGCCAGCAGAATGGACAGGGGGTCGGCCTACGAGCAGTACTTC. Translated, it gives CASRMDRGSAYEQYF.